The next 11 T cell receptor beta chains were all read from a single sample in a study of OX40 agonist ivuxolimab in advanced cancers. Sequencing used immunoSEQ multiplex PCR; TCRdb keeps in-frame clones, though not all of them. Of fewer than 85,000 clones listed, roughly 87% are singletons. The specimen comprised CD4+ or CD8+ T cells sorted from blood, sampled in a trial of the OX40 agonist ivuxolimab. These receptors all stem from an adult with an advanced solid tumor such as melanoma, head and neck, liver or kidney cancer.

CDR3 amino acids: CASRLGIQGPETQYF. DNA for the CDR3: TGTGCAAGTCGCTTAGGTATTCAGGGGCCTGAGACCCAGTACTTC. The genes are TRBV12-2 and TRBJ2-5; the table's TRBD1 call for D was not verified on the DNA. TRBV12-2 is flagged as a pseudogene. This CDR3 is built from 15 residues.

This clone has only a few counts. V is TRBV10-2 and J is TRBJ1-1; the D is unclear. CDR3 length: 13 amino acids. V was clipped by 4 bases and J by 0 bases, with 6 bases between them. CDR1 and CDR2 (germline): WSHSY, SAAADI. As DNA, the CDR3 is TGCGCCAGCAGTGTCAAGGTGAACACTGAAGCTTTCTTT. Translated, it gives CASSVKVNTEAFF.

This clone was found once. The chain links TRBV29-1 to TRBJ1-2; possible D gene TRBD1, 6 bases. The CDR3 covers 15 residues. The V and J ends lost 7 bases and 4 bases respectively, with 22 bases between them. Germline CDR1 is SQVTM and CDR2 is ANQGSEA. CDR3: CSAGQGMGLAYGYTF. The CDR3 nucleotides read TGCAGCGCTGGCCAGGGGATGGGGCTTGCCTATGGCTACACCTTC.

V is TRBV21-1 and J is TRBJ2-3. TRBV21-1 is noted as a pseudogene. The CDR3 totals 15 residues. CDR3 sequence (DNA): TGTGCCAGCAGCAAAGATGACCGTTCCACAGATACGCAGTATTTT. Translated, it gives CASSKDDRSTDTQYF.

The V and J genes are TRBV4-2 and TRBJ1-5; D remains unclear. This CDR3 has 13 residues. V lost 0 bases and J 7 bases, leaving 7 bases between the germline ends. The germline V gene encodes CDR1 LGHNA and CDR2 YNFKEQ. The CDR3, as DNA: TGTGCCAGCAGCCAAGATGTTGAGCAGCCCCAGCATTTT. Protein product: CASSQDVEQPQHF.

The chain carries TRBV7-9 and TRBJ2-4; 8 bases fit TRBD1. The V gene end was trimmed by 1 base and the J gene end by 4 bases; junction bases not matched to a gene: 6. Germline CDR1 SEHNR, CDR2 FQNEAQ (reference sequence). This CDR3 has 16 amino acids. In DNA form, the CDR3 reads TGTGCCAGCAGCTTAGAACAGGGGGGTGCAAAAAACATTCAGTACTTC. Translation: CASSLEQGGAKNIQYF.

The J gene is TRBJ2-5, the V gene TRBV19; D assignment may be TRBD1 or TRBD2 (5 bases each). Trimming took off 3 bases at V and 12 bases at J, with 17 bases between the two ends. CDR3 length: 13 amino acids. Germline V gives CDR1 LNHDA, CDR2 SQIVND (reference sequence). The CDR3 is CASSIYSGQGEYF. In DNA, the CDR3 is TGTGCCAGTAGTATTTACTCAGGTCAGGGAGAGTACTTC.

This chain uses TRBV30 with TRBJ2-7; TRBD1 matches at 11 bases. V trimming: 6 bases; J trimming: 6 bases; junction bases outside the gene matches: 7. This CDR3 is built from 13 residues. Germline CDR1 and CDR2: GTSNPN and SVGIG (reference sequence). As DNA, the CDR3 is TGTGCCTGCCCTAGGGACAGGGGGGTCGAGCAGTACTTC. Amino acid sequence: CACPRDRGVEQYF.

CDR3 loop: CATWVGTGNHQPQHF. The CDR3 region has the DNA TGTGCCACCTGGGTTGGCACAGGTAACCATCAGCCCCAGCATTTT. This chain uses TRBV10-3 with TRBJ1-5; tentatively, D is TRBD1 (5 bases). V lost 10 bases and J lost 5, with 21 bases in between. In germline, CDR1 is ENHRY, CDR2 SYGVKD. The CDR3 totals 15 residues.

The rearrangement uses TRBV28 and TRBJ2-3; 8 nucleotides agree with TRBD1. This CDR3 comprises 17 residues. The V gene end was trimmed by 5 bases and the J gene end by 2 bases; junction bases not matched to a gene: 12. Per the germline V gene, CDR1 is MDHEN and CDR2 is SYDVKM. CDR3 in DNA: TGTGCCAGCAGTGTAAACAGGGGGTCCCTCCTCACAGATACGCAGTATTTT. Translating gives CASSVNRGSLLTDTQYF.

The CDR3, as DNA: TGCAGTGCTAGTATAGGGGGCTTGGCTTTCTTT. Its protein product is CSASIGGLAFF. V usage is TRBV20-1 and J usage is TRBJ1-1, with 7 bases fitting TRBD1. J gave up 11 bases and V 3 bases, and 6 bases lay outside the gene matches. Germline CDR1 DFQATT, CDR2 SNEGSKA (reference sequence). CDR3 size: 11 residues.